This passage covers 27 T cell receptor beta chains from one sample sequenced in a study of shared clonotypes between healthy human individuals. Method: immunoSEQ multiplex PCR; TCRdb's copy keeps in-frame clones and lacks some. Found here are 2 million to 2.5 million clones, 90% to 97% of them singletons; the top ten hold around 0.13%. The sequencing sample was made of naive CD4+ T cells sorted from blood. The subset: CD45RA+ positively selected. Receptor source: a man younger than 35 in good health.

V gene TRBV5-1 combines with J gene TRBJ1-1, with 7 bases that match TRBD1. Germline CDR1 reads SGHRS; CDR2 reads YFSETQ. The CDR3 runs to 15 residues. With 4 bases clipped from V and 0 bases from J, the junction kept 6 bases outside the gene matches. CDR3 region: CASSAGTVMNTEAFF. Here the CDR3 DNA reads TGCGCCAGCAGCGCCGGGACAGTGATGAACACTGAAGCTTTCTTT.

V and J are TRBV25-1 and TRBJ1-5; TRBD1 aligns across 8 bases. This CDR3 spans 14 amino acids. Germline V CDR1 and CDR2: MGHDK, SYGVNS. The V and J ends lost 4 bases and 9 bases, in that order; junction bases with no gene match: 8. Written as DNA, the CDR3 is TGTGCCAGCAGTGCCCGGACAGGGCAAGGGCCCCAGCATTTT. Protein product: CASSARTGQGPQHF.

The J gene is TRBJ2-3, the V gene TRBV18, with a possible D match to TRBD2 (6 bases). Trimming pared 3 bases from V and 4 bases from J, leaving 17 bases between. Germline V gives CDR1 KGHSH, CDR2 LQKENI. The CDR3 totals 16 residues. The chain's CDR3 is CASSPFGTLASDTQYF. The CDR3 DNA follows: TGTGCCAGCTCACCTTTCGGGACTTTAGCCTCAGATACGCAGTATTTT.

The chain is built from TRBV6-5 and TRBJ2-2; the D call may be TRBD1 or TRBD2 (5 bases each). The CDR3 has 14 residues. The V end lost 10 bases, the J end lost 1 base, and 13 bases lay between the germline ends. Germline CDR1 is MNHEY and CDR2 is SVGAGI. CDR3 bases: TGTGCCACAATAAGGGACCAGAACACCGGGGAGCTGTTTTTT. Its protein product is CATIRDQNTGELFF.

The J gene is TRBJ2-6, the V gene TRBV18, with D possibly called TRBD1 or TRBD2 (5 bases each). The V and J ends lost 3 bases and 2 bases respectively, with 14 bases between them. Germline CDR1 is KGHSH and CDR2 is LQKENI. The CDR3 contains 17 residues. The CDR3 reads CASSPTGANTGANVLTF. The CDR3 bases are TGTGCCAGCTCACCTACCGGGGCCAATACTGGGGCCAACGTCCTGACTTTC.

The chain couples TRBV7-9 to TRBJ1-2, with D unresolved. The CDR3 sequence is 11 residues long. The V end was cut by 5 bases, the J end by 8 bases, with 9 bases between. In germline, CDR1 is SEHNR, CDR2 FQNEAQ (reference sequence). The CDR3 reads CASSGGGGYTF. CDR3 coding DNA: TGTGCCAGCAGCGGAGGCGGGGGCTACACCTTC.

The genes are TRBV5-6 and TRBJ2-7, with a tentative D call TRBD2 (6 bases). Trimming took off 6 bases at V and 5 bases at J, with 24 bases between the two ends. The CDR3 has 16 amino acids. Germline loops: CDR1 SGHDT, CDR2 YYEEEE. CDR3 DNA sequence: TGTGCCAGCACTCCCCCCCCAGCGGGTGCGCCCCACGAGCAGTACTTC. Translated: CASTPPPAGAPHEQYF.

The V and J genes are TRBV5-1 and TRBJ2-7; 7 bases align to TRBD1. Germline CDR1 is SGHRS and CDR2 is YFSETQ. V lost 8 bases to trimming and J lost 5 bases; unmatched junction nucleotides: 13. The CDR3 has 14 residues. The CDR3 nucleotides read TGCGCCAGTACAACGGGACAGCCGAACCACGAGCAGTACTTC. Translating it yields CASTTGQPNHEQYF.

This chain connects TRBV18 to TRBJ2-2; D unresolved. Per the germline V gene, CDR1 is KGHSH and CDR2 is LQKENI. V was pared by 2 bases and J by 5 bases, with 12 bases between. The CDR3 length is 15 residues. The CDR3 region is CASSPSGARTGELFF. The CDR3 bases are TGTGCCAGCTCACCATCGGGCGCCAGGACCGGGGAGCTGTTTTTT. Together with reference TRBV18 and TRBJ2-2, the CDR3 gives the full variable domain: NAGVMQNPRHLVRRRGQEARLRCSPMKGHSHVYWYRQLPEEGLKFMVYLQKENIIDESGMPKERFSAEFPKEGPSILRIQQVVRGDSAAYFCASSPSGARTGELFFGEGSRLTVL.

CDR3 residues: CAISGAAANYGYTF. CDR3 nucleotide sequence: TGTGCCATCAGTGGGGCAGCAGCTAACTATGGCTACACCTTC. The rearrangement uses TRBV10-3 and TRBJ1-2; D remains unclear. The germline gives CDR1 ENHRY, CDR2 SYGVKD. The CDR3 consists of 14 residues. The germline V and J ends were trimmed by 4 bases and 0 bases, with 9 bases remaining between them.

The rearrangement links TRBV6-6 to TRBJ1-3, with TRBD1 matching over 7 bases. The germline gives CDR1 MNHNY, CDR2 SVGAGI (reference sequence). The CDR3 is made up of 16 amino acids. The V and J ends lost 6 bases and 2 bases, in that order; junction bases with no gene match: 10. The CDR3 DNA reads as TGTGCCAGCAGCTCTCGACAGGGTGGGACTGGAAACACCATATATTTT. Translated: CASSSRQGGTGNTIYF.

CDR3 sequence reads: CASSPGQGETDTQYF. DNA for the CDR3: TGTGCCAGCAGCCCGGGACAGGGGGAGACAGATACGCAGTATTTT. The chain has TRBV5-5 and TRBJ2-3, with 11 nucleotides matching TRBD1. CDR1 and CDR2 from the germline V gene are SGHKS and YYEKEE (reference sequence). The CDR3 loop spans 15 amino acids. V lost 4 bases, J lost 3 bases, and 4 bases stayed unmatched.

This chain joins TRBV6-1 and TRBJ2-7, with 8 bases fitting TRBD1. The CDR3 runs to 14 residues. Trimming removed 8 bases from V and 0 bases from J; junction bases left unmatched: 6. CDR1 is MNHNS, CDR2 SASEGT, per germline. CDR3 residues: CASGRDRSSYEQYF. Here the CDR3 DNA reads TGTGCCAGCGGCCGGGACAGGTCCTCCTACGAGCAGTACTTC.

This clone was recorded once. The chain joins TRBV6-5 to TRBJ2-3; TRBD2 matches at 7 bases. This CDR3 has 15 residues. Germline CDR1 reads MNHEY; CDR2 reads SVGAGI. With 6 bases clipped from V and 2 bases from J, the junction kept 8 bases outside the gene matches. This CDR3 is CASRQSSGITDTQYF. For the CDR3, the DNA is TGTGCCAGCAGGCAGTCCAGCGGGATCACAGATACGCAGTATTTT.

This CDR3 is CASSGQLNTGELFF. The CDR3 nucleotides read TGTGCCAGCAGTGGACAATTGAACACCGGGGAGCTGTTTTTT. V usage is TRBV6-4 and J usage is TRBJ2-2; no reliable D call. Germline assignment: CDR1 MRHNA and CDR2 SNTAGT. There are 14 residues in the CDR3. The V end lost 4 bases, the J end lost 1 base, and 7 bases lay between the germline ends.

V gene TRBV5-1 combines with J gene TRBJ1-2; D is undetermined. This CDR3 has 14 residues. Germline values: CDR1 SGHRS, CDR2 YFSETQ. Trimming took off 3 bases at V and 4 bases at J, with 13 bases between the two ends. CDR3 DNA sequence: TGCGCCAGCAGCTCAACAAATTCTCGCTATGGCTACACCTTC. Translating gives CASSSTNSRYGYTF.

The genes are TRBV27 and TRBJ2-3; D unclear. From germline, CDR1 is MNHEY and CDR2 SMNVEV (reference sequence). This CDR3 is 16 amino acids long. Trimming stripped 3 bases from V and 0 bases from J, with 13 bases between. The CDR3 sequence is CASSLNYIHSTDTQYF. CDR3 coding DNA: TGTGCCAGCAGTTTGAATTACATCCACAGCACAGATACGCAGTATTTT.

In the case of this clone: The same CDR3 can be traced to other DNA sequences in this sample. This chain joins TRBV18 and TRBJ2-5; 10 bases match TRBD2. Germline CDR1 and CDR2: KGHSH and LQKENI. The CDR3 sequence is 14 residues long. V lost 3 bases to trimming and J lost 5 bases; unmatched junction nucleotides: 3. The CDR3 loop is CASSPGLAQETQYF. DNA of the CDR3: TGTGCCAGCTCACCGGGACTAGCGCAGGAGACCCAGTACTTC.

As to this clone: This CDR3 is also generated by other DNA sequences in the sample. V is TRBV19 and J is TRBJ2-5; unclear D gene. Germline V gives CDR1 LNHDA, CDR2 SQIVND (reference sequence). Trimming pared 3 bases from V and 2 bases from J, leaving 7 bases between. The CDR3 loop spans 13 amino acids. The CDR3 loop reads CASSINSQETQYF. The CDR3 DNA follows: TGTGCCAGTAGTATTAACAGTCAAGAGACCCAGTACTTC.

CDR3 coding DNA: TGTGCCAGCAGCTTATCTAGCGGGGGGCATGTCAATGAGCAGTTCTTC. Amino acid sequence: CASSLSSGGHVNEQFF. The rearrangement links TRBV11-2 to TRBJ2-1, with 11 bases matching TRBD2. This CDR3 is 16 amino acids long. CDR1 and CDR2 from the germline V gene are SGHAT and FQNNGV. V shed 2 bases, J shed 6 bases, and the junction held 6 bases outside the gene matches.

This chain's CDR3 is CASSRLGLPGGYTF. CDR3 DNA: TGTGCCAGCAGTCGTTTGGGGCTACCGGGGGGCTACACCTTC. The chain combines TRBV27 with TRBJ1-2; weak D call: TRBD1 (5 bases). Germline loops: CDR1 MNHEY, CDR2 SMNVEV (reference sequence). This CDR3 comprises 14 residues. V was trimmed by 5 bases and J by 8 bases, leaving 18 bases between them.

The J gene is TRBJ1-2, the V gene TRBV27, with D tentatively TRBD1 (6 bases). V shed 9 bases and J shed 1 base, with 15 bases lying between them. CDR3 length: 14 amino acids. The germline CDR1 and CDR2 sequences are MNHEY and SMNVEV (reference sequence). CDR3 in DNA: TGTGCCAGTGGCGGACAAGGGGGTAACTATGGCTACACCTTC. This translates into CASGGQGGNYGYTF.

The chain has TRBV2 and TRBJ1-4; 12 positions agree with TRBD1. Germline lookup yields CDR1 SNHLY and CDR2 FYNNEI. The ends lost 9 bases at V and 10 bases at J; junction bases unmatched: 9. The CDR3 totals 14 residues. CDR3: CASAGTGGYRKLFF. The CDR3 DNA reads TGTGCCAGTGCCGGGACAGGGGGCTATCGAAAACTGTTTTTT.

This chain connects TRBV5-4 to TRBJ2-3; D is possibly TRBD2 (5 bases). Germline CDR1 and CDR2: SGHNT and YYREEE (reference sequence). The CDR3 extends over 16 amino acids. Trimming cost V 3 bases and J 2 bases, with 16 bases left between them. Here the CDR3 DNA reads TGTGCCAGCAGCTCCCGAACTACGGGGTTCACAGATACGCAGTATTTT. Encoded protein: CASSSRTTGFTDTQYF.

In regard to this clone: Other DNA variants within this sample encode the same CDR3. The V gene is TRBV4-2, the J gene TRBJ1-4; D is unresolved. The CDR3 spans 13 residues. Germline V gene sequence: CDR1 LGHNA, CDR2 YNFKEQ. The V end lost 0 bases, the J end lost 8 bases, and 7 bases lay between the germline ends. The CDR3 DNA follows: TGTGCCAGCAGCCAAGATTACGGGGAAAAACTGTTTTTT. It codes for CASSQDYGEKLFF.

The chain links TRBV19 to TRBJ2-1, with TRBD2 identical over 11 bases. Germline trimming cut 9 bases from V and 8 bases from J; bases unmatched to any gene: 9. This CDR3 has 14 residues. CDR1 and CDR2 (germline): LNHDA, SQIVND (reference sequence). The CDR3: CASGLAGGGHEQFF. CDR3 DNA sequence: TGTGCCAGCGGGCTAGCGGGGGGAGGGCATGAGCAGTTCTTC.

This clone was seen just once. The same CDR3 can be traced to other DNA sequences in this sample. The V call is TRBV6-5, the J call TRBJ2-7, with D hard to call. Germline CDR1 MNHEY, CDR2 SVGAGI. Trimming took off 0 bases at V and 2 bases at J, with 8 bases between the two ends. The CDR3 has 14 residues. The CDR3 DNA reads as TGTGCCAGCAGTTACTCGAACCTCGCCTACGAGCAGTACTTC. Translation gives CASSYSNLAYEQYF.